Shown below are 26 T cell receptor beta chains from a single sample sequenced in a study of T cell responses to AZD1222 COVID-19 vaccine. The method was immunoSEQ multiplex PCR; TCRdb's version includes in-frame clones alone and lacks a portion of them. The sample has some 96,000 clones, about 88% seen once. Sequencing was performed on peripheral blood, taken 28 days after the second AZD1222 dose. The receptors come from an adult who received the AZD1222 COVID-19 vaccine.

The chain carries TRBV9 and TRBJ2-2; 8 nucleotides line up with TRBD2. CDR3 length equals 15 residues. Looked up from germline, CDR1 is SGDLS and CDR2 is YYNGEE. With V trimmed by 4 bases and J by 5 bases, 7 bases remained unmatched. The CDR3 DNA reads TGTGCCAGCAGCATAGCACCGGGGGGGACCGGGGAGCTGTTTTTT. Its translation is CASSIAPGGTGELFF.

The gene calls are TRBV7-9 and TRBJ2-5; D may correspond to TRBD1 or TRBD2 (5 bases each). The germline V gene encodes CDR1 SEHNR and CDR2 FQNEAQ (reference sequence). The CDR3 extends over 16 amino acids. Deletions cut 3 bases from V and 1 base from J, with 15 bases between. The CDR3 DNA reads as TGTGCCAGCAGCTTCAGTCCGGGACGGTTCCAAGAGACCCAGTACTTC. Its translation: CASSFSPGRFQETQYF.

This clone has only one observation. The sample holds other DNA sequences that translate to the same CDR3. The rearrangement links TRBV7-9 to TRBJ2-6, with D uncertain. The CDR3 length is 13 residues. Germline V gene sequence: CDR1 SEHNR, CDR2 FQNEAQ (reference sequence). V lost 3 bases and J 1 base, leaving 1 base between the germline ends. As DNA, the CDR3 is TGTGCCAGCAGCTTTTCTGGGGCCAACGTCCTGACTTTC. It is translated as CASSFSGANVLTF.

The chain recombines TRBV6-1 with TRBJ1-1; D possibly corresponds to TRBD1 (6 bases). This CDR3 contains 15 residues. Germline V gives CDR1 MNHNS, CDR2 SASEGT. Between the trimmed V and J ends, which lost 0 bases and 5 bases, there was a span of 13 bases. In DNA, the CDR3 is TGTGCCAGCAGTGAAGCGGGCAGGGGAAGAACTGAAGCTTTCTTT. Amino acids: CASSEAGRGRTEAFF.

The CDR3 DNA is TGTGCCAGCAGCTCATCCGGGGCCCTCTCCTACGAGCAGTACTTC. Translated: CASSSSGALSYEQYF. V and J are TRBV11-3 and TRBJ2-7; perhaps D is TRBD1 or TRBD2 (5 bases each). Germline assignment: CDR1 SGHNT and CDR2 YENEEA. The CDR3 contains 15 residues. The V gene lost 4 bases and the J gene lost 0 bases, with 13 bases spanning the gap.

The chain uses TRBV5-4 and TRBJ1-2, with D maybe TRBD1 (6 bases). Germline CDR1 and CDR2: SGHNT and YYREEE (reference sequence). This CDR3 comprises 13 residues. Trimming stripped 4 bases from V and 4 bases from J, with 11 bases between. The CDR3 sequence: CASSTGHRYGYTF. CDR3 DNA: TGTGCCAGCAGCACGGGACACCGCTATGGCTACACCTTC.

The rearrangement joins TRBV18 to TRBJ2-2, with D possibly being TRBD1 (6 bases). CDR3 size: 16 residues. The germline CDR1 and CDR2 sequences are KGHSH and LQKENI. V was shortened by 2 bases and J by 4 bases, with 14 bases between the two germline ends. The CDR3 here is CASSPVQGIGTGELFF. CDR3 in DNA: TGTGCCAGCTCACCAGTACAGGGCATAGGCACCGGGGAGCTGTTTTTT.

This clone was seen once. This chain's CDR3 is CASSSGTGLEKLFF. DNA for the CDR3: TGCGCCAGCAGTTCCGGGACAGGCCTTGAAAAACTGTTTTTT. The rearrangement joins TRBV5-1 to TRBJ1-4; 8 bases fit TRBD1. The CDR3 totals 14 residues. V lost 5 bases and J lost 7; bases outside the gene matches: 7. Germline V lookup: CDR1 SGHRS, CDR2 YFSETQ. The full variable domain, with the rest looked up from reference TRBV5-1 and TRBJ1-4, is KAGVTQTPRYLIKTRGQQVTLSCSPISGHRSVSWYQQTPGQGLQFLFEYFSETQRNKGNFPGRFSGRQFSNSRSEMNVSTLELGDSALYLCASSSGTGLEKLFFGSGTQLSVL.

The chain couples TRBV5-1 to TRBJ2-3, with TRBD2 identical over 11 bases. This CDR3 comprises 16 residues. The germline gives CDR1 SGHRS, CDR2 YFSETQ. V lost 4 bases to trimming and J lost 0 bases; unmatched junction nucleotides: 4. CDR3 residues: CASSSVAGGSTDTQYF. In DNA, the CDR3 is TGCGCCAGCAGCAGCGTAGCGGGAGGGAGCACAGATACGCAGTATTTT.

The V call is TRBV5-1, the J call TRBJ1-1; 8 bases map to TRBD1. The CDR3 length is 15 residues. The germline V gene has CDR1 SGHRS and CDR2 YFSETQ. V was clipped by 4 bases and J by 1 base; unmatched bases: 6. DNA of the CDR3: TGCGCCAGCAGCGCCTCGACAGGGGAGAACACTGAAGCTTTCTTT. Protein sequence: CASSASTGENTEAFF.

The CDR3 protein is CSYRVGLAGGRAHNEQFF. The CDR3 region has the DNA TGCAGCTACAGGGTTGGGCTAGCGGGAGGCCGAGCTCACAATGAGCAGTTCTTC. The chain is built from TRBV29-1 and TRBJ2-1; TRBD2 matches 11 bases. Germline trimming cut 8 bases from V and 5 bases from J; bases unmatched to any gene: 20. CDR1 SQVTM and CDR2 ANQGSEA come from the germline V gene. CDR3 length: 18 amino acids.

The rearrangement links TRBV29-1 to TRBJ2-7; D is unclear. V lost 4 bases, J lost 3 bases, and 10 bases lay in between. Germline V gene sequence: CDR1 SQVTM, CDR2 ANQGSEA. This CDR3 comprises 12 residues. CDR3 residues: CSVVGDLYEQYF. CDR3 DNA sequence: TGCAGCGTTGTTGGGGATCTCTACGAGCAGTACTTC.

The chain is built from TRBV3-1 (or the pseudogene TRBV3-2) and TRBJ2-7, with D perhaps matching TRBD2 (6 bases). Germline V lookup: CDR1 LGHDT, CDR2 YNNKEL (reference sequence). The CDR3 consists of 15 residues. V gave up 5 bases and J gave up 3 bases, with 17 bases separating them. CDR3 sequence: CASSTPRAGLYEQYF. The CDR3 nucleotides read TGTGCCAGCAGCACCCCGCGCGCGGGGCTCTACGAGCAGTACTTC.

The genes are TRBV5-4 and TRBJ1-3; D ambiguous. This CDR3 has 16 residues. Trimming removed 2 bases from V and 0 bases from J, with 12 bases in between. Germline CDR1 reads SGHNT; CDR2 reads YYREEE (reference sequence). The CDR3 sequence is CASSLGASRSGNTIYF. The CDR3 coding sequence is TGTGCCAGCAGCTTAGGAGCCTCCCGCTCTGGAAACACCATATATTTT. Based on the CDR3 plus reference TRBV5-4 and TRBJ1-3, the full variable domain is ETGVTQSPTHLIKTRGQQVTLRCSSQSGHNTVSWYQQALGQGPQFIFQYYREEENGRGNFPPRFSGLQFPNYSSELNVNALELDDSALYLCASSLGASRSGNTIYFGEGSWLTVV.

The chain uses TRBV5-1 and TRBJ1-1; D is uncertain. The V gene lost 6 bases and the J gene lost 3 bases, with 15 bases spanning the gap. CDR3 length: 14 amino acids. Per the germline V gene, CDR1 is SGHRS and CDR2 is YFSETQ. CDR3 amino acids: CASMGTRGDTEAFF. The DNA for the CDR3 is TGCGCCAGCATGGGAACCCGCGGCGACACTGAAGCTTTCTTT.

The chain recombines TRBV11-1 with TRBJ1-2; D unresolved. The CDR3 loop spans 12 amino acids. The V gene lost 5 bases and the J gene lost 4 bases, with 8 bases spanning the gap. From germline, CDR1 is SGHAT and CDR2 FQDESV (reference sequence). The CDR3 region has the DNA TGTGCCAGCAGCGCGGGTCTCTATGGCTACACCTTC. It translates to CASSAGLYGYTF.

The gene calls are TRBV6-7 and TRBJ2-3; D remains unclear. TRBV6-7 is assigned to the ORF class and has an uncertain function. The CDR3 is 14 residues long. Trimming left V 4 bases short and J 2 bases short, with 10 bases between. CDR3 residues: CASSSSALTDTQYF. The CDR3 coding sequence is TGTGCCAGCAGTTCCTCAGCCCTCACAGATACGCAGTATTTT.

The rearrangement joins TRBV2 to TRBJ1-4; TRBD1 matches 7 bases. The CDR3 consists of 14 residues. From germline, CDR1 is SNHLY and CDR2 FYNNEI. The junction had 7 bases not matched to a gene; V was cut back by 6 bases and J by 6 bases. The chain's CDR3 is CASSKDREHEKLFF. The DNA of the CDR3 is TGTGCCAGCAGCAAAGACAGGGAACATGAAAAACTGTTTTTT.

The gene calls are TRBV28 and TRBJ2-7, with D maybe TRBD1 (6 bases). CDR1 and CDR2 (germline): MDHEN, SYDVKM. CDR3 size: 13 residues. Trimming took off 6 bases at V and 0 bases at J, with 9 bases between the two ends. The CDR3 here is CASRRGSSYEQYF. CDR3 nucleotides: TGTGCCAGCAGGAGGGGGAGCTCCTACGAGCAGTACTTC.

Only a few counts were recorded for this clone. This chain connects TRBV10-3 to TRBJ2-3, with 14 bases aligning to TRBD2. Germline CDR1 and CDR2: ENHRY and SYGVKD. V trimming: 8 bases; J trimming: 2 bases; junction bases outside the gene matches: 6. This CDR3 is 16 amino acids long. The CDR3 here is CAIQPTSGGATDTQYF. CDR3 nucleotides: TGTGCCATCCAGCCGACTAGCGGGGGGGCCACAGATACGCAGTATTTT.

V is TRBV20-1 and J is TRBJ2-7; TRBD2 matches 7 bases. This CDR3 region has 15 residues. The junction had 12 bases not matched to a gene; V was cut back by 3 bases and J by 4 bases. Germline V gene data show CDR1 as DFQATT and CDR2 as SNEGSKA (reference sequence). CDR3 in amino acids: CSASERERGMYEQYF. The CDR3, as DNA: TGCAGTGCTAGTGAACGGGAGCGGGGAATGTACGAGCAGTACTTC.

The chain links TRBV10-3 to TRBJ1-2; unclear D gene. Germline CDR1 ENHRY, CDR2 SYGVKD. V lost 10 bases and J lost 5, with 17 bases in between. The CDR3 loop spans 13 amino acids. The CDR3 coding sequence is TGTGCCACCTATCCGAGGGAAGGGTATGGCTACACCTTC. This translates into CATYPREGYGYTF.

The sample holds a few counts of this clone. CDR3 sequence reads: CASSPPQGGYTF. The CDR3 nucleotides are TGTGCCAGCAGCCCCCCACAGGGTGGCTACACCTTC. The chain joins TRBV7-9 to TRBJ1-2; TRBD1 might be the D (6 bases). Trimming cost V 5 bases and J 7 bases, with 11 bases left between them. The CDR3 spans 12 residues. Germline V gives CDR1 SEHNR, CDR2 FQNEAQ (reference sequence).

The V gene is TRBV7-9, the J gene TRBJ2-2; 9 nucleotides match TRBD2. This CDR3 is built from 19 residues. The germline V gene encodes CDR1 SEHNR and CDR2 FQNEAQ (reference sequence). The J segment lost 5 bases and the V segment lost 4 bases, leaving 17 bases of the junction unmatched. The CDR3 DNA follows: TGTGCCAGCAGCTCCTACTTTCCAGCCGGGACTAGCAGGACCGGGGAGCTGTTTTTT. Protein product: CASSSYFPAGTSRTGELFF.

V is TRBV30 and J is TRBJ1-6, with 10 bases aligning to TRBD1. V was clipped by 1 base and J by 4 bases; unmatched bases: 10. This CDR3 comprises 18 residues. Germline loops: CDR1 GTSNPN, CDR2 SVGIG (reference sequence). CDR3 in DNA: TGTGCCTGGAGTGGAACGCGGACAGGGGGTTTGTATAATTCACCCCTCCACTTT. It codes for CAWSGTRTGGLYNSPLHF.

This chain links TRBV29-1 with TRBJ2-7; 8 positions match TRBD1. With 4 bases clipped from V and 4 bases from J, the junction kept 12 bases outside the gene matches. The CDR3 covers 15 residues. Germline V gene sequence: CDR1 SQVTM, CDR2 ANQGSEA. The CDR3 sequence is CSVGPRQGIRYEQYF. In DNA form, the CDR3 reads TGCAGCGTTGGCCCCAGACAGGGGATTAGGTACGAGCAGTACTTC.